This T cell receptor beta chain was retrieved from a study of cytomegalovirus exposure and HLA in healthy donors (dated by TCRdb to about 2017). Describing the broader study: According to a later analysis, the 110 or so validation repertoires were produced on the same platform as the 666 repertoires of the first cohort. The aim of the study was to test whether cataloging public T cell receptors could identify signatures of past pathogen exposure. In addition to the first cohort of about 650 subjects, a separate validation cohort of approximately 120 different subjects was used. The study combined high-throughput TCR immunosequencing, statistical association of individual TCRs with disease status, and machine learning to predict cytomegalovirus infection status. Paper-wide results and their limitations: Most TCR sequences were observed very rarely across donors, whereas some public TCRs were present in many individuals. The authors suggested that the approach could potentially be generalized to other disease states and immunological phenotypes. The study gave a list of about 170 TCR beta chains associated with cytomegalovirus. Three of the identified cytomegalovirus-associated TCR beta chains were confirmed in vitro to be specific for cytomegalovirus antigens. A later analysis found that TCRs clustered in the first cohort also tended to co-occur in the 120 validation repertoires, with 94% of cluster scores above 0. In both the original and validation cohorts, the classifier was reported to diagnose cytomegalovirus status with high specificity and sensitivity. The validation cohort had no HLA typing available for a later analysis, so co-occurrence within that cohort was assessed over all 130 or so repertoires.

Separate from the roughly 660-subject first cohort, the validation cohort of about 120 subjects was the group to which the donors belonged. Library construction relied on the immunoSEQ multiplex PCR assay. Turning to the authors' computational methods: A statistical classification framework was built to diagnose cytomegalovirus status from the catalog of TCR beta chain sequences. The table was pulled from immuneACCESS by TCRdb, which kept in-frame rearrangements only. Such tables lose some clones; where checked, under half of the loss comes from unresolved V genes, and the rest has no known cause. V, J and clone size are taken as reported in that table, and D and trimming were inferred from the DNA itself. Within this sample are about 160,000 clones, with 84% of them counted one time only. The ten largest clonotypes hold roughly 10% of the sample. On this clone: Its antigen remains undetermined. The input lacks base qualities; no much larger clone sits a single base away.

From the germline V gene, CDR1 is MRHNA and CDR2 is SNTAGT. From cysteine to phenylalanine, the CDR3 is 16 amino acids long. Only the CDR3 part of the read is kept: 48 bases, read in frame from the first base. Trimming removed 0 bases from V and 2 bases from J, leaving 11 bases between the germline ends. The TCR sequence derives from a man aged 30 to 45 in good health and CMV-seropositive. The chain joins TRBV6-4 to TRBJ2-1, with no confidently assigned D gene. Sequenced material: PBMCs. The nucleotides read TGTGCCAGCAGTGACTCAGTAGAAAACCCCTACAATGAGCAGTTCTTC. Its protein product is CASSDSVENPYNEQFF.